This TCR beta chain was recovered during a study of chemoradiotherapy in HPV16-positive cancers. Study in general: A couple of HPV16-positive patients' cells yielded candidate HPV-specific clones and common motifs.

On this clone itself: The antigen remains unidentified.

Clones were read by immunoSEQ multiplex PCR, and TCRdb kept only the in-frame ones, dropping some. Of 65,000 to 80,000 clones listed, roughly 86% are singletons. Overall study findings and caveats: Non-HPV-specific T cells did not expand in tumors during treatment, whereas candidate HPV-specific clones and E7-related motifs did. In HPV16-positive patients, HPV-responsive T-cell expansion tracked better recurrence-free survival.

CDR3 length: 16 amino acids. V gave up 3 bases and J gave up 2 bases, with 14 bases separating them. Germline assignment: CDR1 SEHNR and CDR2 FQNEAQ (reference sequence). Samples were taken several times over chemoradiotherapy. The sample was blood, taken from a patient who underwent chemoradiotherapy. V is TRBV7-9 and J is TRBJ1-3, with unresolved D. The source is a human donor with HPV-associated anogenital cancer. The CDR3 coding sequence is TGTGCCAGCAGCTTTGGGTGGGGAGCGGCTGGAAACACCATATATTTT. This codes for CASSFGWGAAGNTIYF.